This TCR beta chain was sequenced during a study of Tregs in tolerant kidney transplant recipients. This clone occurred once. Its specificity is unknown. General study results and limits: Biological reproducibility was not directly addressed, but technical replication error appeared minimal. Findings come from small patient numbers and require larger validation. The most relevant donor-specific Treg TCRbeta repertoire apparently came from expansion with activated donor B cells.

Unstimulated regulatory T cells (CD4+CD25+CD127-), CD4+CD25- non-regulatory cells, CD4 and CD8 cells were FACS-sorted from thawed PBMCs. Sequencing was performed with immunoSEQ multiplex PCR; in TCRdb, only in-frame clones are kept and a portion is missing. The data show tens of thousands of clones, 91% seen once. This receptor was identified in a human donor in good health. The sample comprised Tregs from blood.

The CDR3 here is CASRSRTTYDNEQFF. DNA for the CDR3: TGTGCCAGTAGGAGTAGGACTACCTACGACAATGAGCAGTTCTTC. The chain is built from TRBV19 and TRBJ2-1, with D possibly TRBD2 on 6 matching bases. Trimming stripped 6 bases from V and 5 bases from J, with 17 bases between. The CDR3 has 15 amino acids. Germline CDR1 is LNHDA and CDR2 is SQIVND (reference sequence).